Following are 27 T cell receptor beta chains from one sample sequenced in a study of blood T cell repertoires in COVID-19. The data were produced by immunoSEQ multiplex PCR, yet TCRdb's version contains in-frame clones alone and is incomplete. Here the sample spans approximately 110,000 clones, about 84% being singletons. Sequencing used peripheral blood. Receptors were obtained from a man aged 50 or older with acute or convalescent COVID-19.

The V call is TRBV5-1, the J call TRBJ1-2; D unclear. CDR1 and CDR2 (germline): SGHRS, YFSETQ. This CDR3 contains 12 residues. V was pared by 2 bases and J by 4 bases, with 6 bases between. DNA for the CDR3: TGCGCCAGCAGCTTTCCAGGCTATGGCTACACCTTC. Translating gives CASSFPGYGYTF.

The J gene is TRBJ1-4, the V gene TRBV5-4; no clear D gene. The length of the CDR3 is 15 residues. CDR1 and CDR2 (germline): SGHNT, YYREEE (reference sequence). Trimming took off 1 base at V and 3 bases at J, with 10 bases between the two ends. The CDR3 DNA follows: TGTGCCAGCAGCTTGTCAGCAGGCCCTAATGAAAAACTGTTTTTT. Amino acids: CASSLSAGPNEKLFF. Based on the CDR3 plus reference TRBV5-4 and TRBJ1-4, the full variable domain is ETGVTQSPTHLIKTRGQQVTLRCSSQSGHNTVSWYQQALGQGPQFIFQYYREEENGRGNFPPRFSGLQFPNYSSELNVNALELDDSALYLCASSLSAGPNEKLFFGSGTQLSVL.

The V gene is TRBV30, the J gene TRBJ1-2; TRBD1 might be the D (6 bases). The CDR3 extends over 14 amino acids. Germline V lookup: CDR1 GTSNPN, CDR2 SVGIG (reference sequence). Deletions cut 0 bases from V and 4 bases from J, with 12 bases between. The CDR3 reads CAWSVGQGSYGYTF. CDR3 sequence (DNA): TGTGCCTGGAGTGTGGGGCAGGGGTCCTATGGCTACACCTTC.

The V and J genes are TRBV4-2 and TRBJ1-5; D gene unclear. CDR3 size: 16 residues. The V gene's germline CDR1 is LGHNA and CDR2 YNFKEQ. Between the trimmed V and J ends, which lost 1 base and 0 bases, there was a span of 10 bases. Written as DNA, the CDR3 is TGTGCCAGCAGCCAAGCGAACAGAGATAGCAATCAGCCCCAGCATTTT. It codes for CASSQANRDSNQPQHF.

The V call is TRBV6-6, the J call TRBJ1-2; D might be TRBD1 (5 bases). V lost 2 bases and J lost 2, with 12 bases in between. In germline, CDR1 is MNHNY, CDR2 SVGAGI (reference sequence). The CDR3 consists of 15 residues. Written as DNA, the CDR3 is TGTGCCAGCAGTTACCCGGGGGGACTAAACTATGGCTACACCTTC. Translating it yields CASSYPGGLNYGYTF.

The chain recombines TRBV7-2 with TRBJ2-7; a weak D match, TRBD2 (6 bases). CDR3 length: 16 amino acids. Trimming left V 1 base short and J 4 bases short, with 17 bases between. Germline CDR1 and CDR2: SGHTA and FQGNSA. Here the CDR3 reads CASSLVGGFSKYEQYV. The CDR3 nucleotides are TGTGCCAGCAGCTTAGTGGGGGGATTCTCGAAGTACGAGCAGTACGTC.

The chain recombines TRBV28 with TRBJ1-5, with unresolved D. In germline, CDR1 is MDHEN, CDR2 SYDVKM. The CDR3 spans 16 residues. Trimming left V 5 bases short and J 1 base short, with 15 bases between. Here the CDR3 reads CASSAPGVRSNQPQHF. The DNA of the CDR3 is TGTGCCAGCAGTGCCCCCGGGGTTAGGAGCAATCAGCCCCAGCATTTT.

This clone was observed a few times. The chain links TRBV21-1 to TRBJ1-1. TRBV21-1 is a recognized pseudogene. CDR3 size: 13 residues. This CDR3 reads CASSNANSTEAFF. Here the CDR3 DNA reads TGTGCCAGCAGCAACGCGAATAGCACTGAAGCTTTCTTT.

The count of this clone is one. This sequence joins TRBV28 and TRBJ2-3, with D unclear. Trimming removed 4 bases from V and 0 bases from J, with 8 bases in between. This CDR3 is 14 amino acids long. Looked up from germline, CDR1 is MDHEN and CDR2 is SYDVKM. Written as DNA, the CDR3 is TGTGCCAGCAGTTCCGACTTTAGCACAGATACGCAGTATTTT. Protein product: CASSSDFSTDTQYF.

For this clone: Within the sample, other DNA sequences also encode this same CDR3. The chain uses TRBV5-1 and TRBJ2-2; 11 nucleotides align to TRBD2. The germline V gene encodes CDR1 SGHRS and CDR2 YFSETQ. The ends lost 3 bases at V and 1 base at J; junction bases unmatched: 2. The length of the CDR3 is 16 residues. The CDR3 DNA reads as TGCGCCAGCAGCTCTCTAGCGGGGGGGAACACCGGGGAGCTGTTTTTT. Residues: CASSSLAGGNTGELFF.

This clone has a single count. The chain has TRBV24-1 and TRBJ1-2; TRBD1 matches 7 bases. CDR3 length equals 15 residues. Losses at the gene ends were 4 bases for V and 7 bases for J; bases not matched to a gene: 11. Germline assignment: CDR1 KGHDR and CDR2 SFDVKD. The CDR3 region is CATSDETGVRGGYTF. Written as DNA, the CDR3 is TGTGCCACCAGTGACGAAACAGGGGTAAGAGGTGGCTACACCTTC.

The chain's CDR3 is CASSSGTSVDTQYF. CDR3 nucleotide sequence: TGTGCCAGCAGCTCCGGGACTAGCGTAGATACGCAGTATTTT. The rearrangement links TRBV6-6 to TRBJ2-3, with TRBD2 matching 10 bases. The V segment lost 6 bases and the J segment 5 bases; nucleotides outside the gene matches: 5. Germline V gives CDR1 MNHNY, CDR2 SVGAGI (reference sequence). CDR3 length: 14 residues.

The V and J genes are TRBV5-1 and TRBJ1-2, with D possibly TRBD1 on 6 matching bases. Trimming stripped 3 bases from V and 4 bases from J, with 13 bases between. The germline CDR1 and CDR2 sequences are SGHRS and YFSETQ. CDR3 length: 14 amino acids. In DNA, the CDR3 is TGCGCCAGCAGCTCCTCAGGGGATAGCTATGGCTACACCTTC. Translating it yields CASSSSGDSYGYTF. Variable domain in full (rest from reference TRBV5-1 and TRBJ1-2): KAGVTQTPRYLIKTRGQQVTLSCSPISGHRSVSWYQQTPGQGLQFLFEYFSETQRNKGNFPGRFSGRQFSNSRSEMNVSTLELGDSALYLCASSSSGDSYGYTFGSGTRLTVV.

This chain uses TRBV29-1 with TRBJ2-6; D not certain. The CDR3 loop spans 15 amino acids. Between the trimmed V and J ends, which lost 3 bases and 1 base, there was a span of 10 bases. CDR1 is SQVTM, CDR2 ANQGSEA, per germline. CDR3 sequence reads: CSVEMAESGANVLTF. DNA of the CDR3: TGCAGCGTTGAGATGGCGGAGTCTGGGGCCAACGTCCTGACTTTC.

The rearrangement links TRBV6-1 to TRBJ2-3; TRBD2 matches 15 bases. Germline V gives CDR1 MNHNS, CDR2 SASEGT. The ends lost 6 bases at V and 0 bases at J; junction bases unmatched: 7. The CDR3 runs 18 residues. Here the CDR3 DNA reads TGTGCCAGCAGAGAACCCGGGACTAGCGGGAGGAGCACAGATACGCAGTATTTT. Its translation is CASREPGTSGRSTDTQYF.

The chain links TRBV4-2 to TRBJ2-7, with 11 nucleotides matching TRBD2. Trimming cost V 1 base and J 6 bases; bases outside gene matches: 5. The CDR3 runs 15 residues. Germline CDR1 reads LGHNA; CDR2 reads YNFKEQ. CDR3 loop: CASSQALAGGSEQYF. The CDR3 DNA sequence: TGTGCCAGCAGCCAAGCCCTAGCGGGGGGATCCGAGCAGTACTTC.

The chain joins TRBV9 to TRBJ1-6; no reliable D call. The CDR3 runs 12 residues. Germline V gene lookup returns CDR1 SGDLS and CDR2 YYNGEE. V was clipped by 0 bases and J by 9 bases, with 4 bases between them. The CDR3 DNA reads as TGTGCCAGCAGCGTAGGGGCTTCACCCCTCCACTTT. It translates to CASSVGASPLHF.

This chain connects TRBV11-2 to TRBJ1-3; D unresolved. V was trimmed by 5 bases and J by 4 bases, leaving 6 bases between them. CDR1 is SGHAT, CDR2 FQNNGV, per germline. The CDR3 spans 12 residues. The CDR3, as DNA: TGTGCCAGCAGCCCGTCGGGAAACACCATATATTTT. Translation gives CASSPSGNTIYF.

The chain employs TRBV28 and TRBJ1-2; a possible D gene is TRBD1 (5 bases). Germline assignment: CDR1 MDHEN and CDR2 SYDVKM. V shed 2 bases and J shed 8 bases, with 12 bases lying between them. The CDR3 contains 13 residues. For the CDR3, the DNA is TGTGCCAGCAGTTTAACTCCCCCAGGGGGCTACACCTTC. This sequence encodes CASSLTPPGGYTF.

The V and J genes are TRBV6-5 and TRBJ2-2; a weak D match, TRBD1 (5 bases). CDR1 and CDR2 from the germline V gene are MNHEY and SVGAGI. The CDR3 is made up of 15 amino acids. The V end lost 7 bases, the J end lost 4 bases, and 16 bases lay between the germline ends. This chain's CDR3 is CASTTGWEGTGELFF. The DNA for the CDR3 is TGTGCCAGCACCACAGGCTGGGAAGGCACCGGGGAGCTGTTTTTT.

The chain links TRBV30 to TRBJ2-2, with a weak D call TRBD2 (6 bases). Germline V gene sequence: CDR1 GTSNPN, CDR2 SVGIG (reference sequence). Trimming removed 5 bases from V and 3 bases from J, with 16 bases in between. The CDR3 consists of 15 residues. This CDR3 is CAWGGEYRDTGELFF. CDR3 sequence (DNA): TGTGCCTGGGGAGGGGAGTATAGGGACACCGGGGAGCTGTTTTTT.

The genes are TRBV28 and TRBJ1-1, with 7 bases that match TRBD1. J lost 3 bases, V lost 7 bases, and 11 bases had no gene match. This CDR3 has 15 residues. Per the germline V gene, CDR1 is MDHEN and CDR2 is SYDVKM. The CDR3 reads CASTVSGRGYTEAFF. The CDR3 DNA reads TGTGCCAGCACAGTCTCCGGCAGGGGGTACACTGAAGCTTTCTTT.

The V call is TRBV30, the J call TRBJ2-3, with 8 positions matching TRBD2. CDR1 GTSNPN and CDR2 SVGIG come from the germline V gene (reference sequence). CDR3 length: 12 amino acids. With V trimmed by 3 bases and J by 7 bases, 3 bases remained unmatched. DNA of the CDR3: TGTGCCTGGAGACGGGGGGGGTATACGCAGTATTTT. It translates to CAWRRGGYTQYF.

This clone was seen a few times. The rearrangement joins TRBV5-6 to TRBJ1-2; 7 bases are a match to TRBD1. CDR1 and CDR2 (germline): SGHDT, YYEEEE. The V segment lost 4 bases and the J segment 5 bases; nucleotides outside the gene matches: 8. The CDR3 runs to 14 residues. This CDR3 is CASSRTGLLYGYTF. The CDR3 coding sequence is TGTGCCAGCAGCCGGACAGGCTTACTTTATGGCTACACCTTC.

The V and J genes are TRBV5-1 and TRBJ2-7; 10 bases are shared with TRBD2. CDR1 and CDR2 (germline): SGHRS, YFSETQ. V lost 0 bases and J lost 3; bases outside the gene matches: 3. The CDR3 runs 15 residues. The CDR3 DNA sequence: TGCGCCAGCAGCTTGGAGGTAGCGGGAGGCTACGAGCAGTACTTC. This encodes CASSLEVAGGYEQYF.

V gene TRBV5-6 combines with J gene TRBJ1-3; D is uncertain. Germline assignment: CDR1 SGHDT and CDR2 YYEEEE. V was clipped by 1 base and J by 3 bases, with 11 bases between them. The CDR3 consists of 15 residues. CDR3: CASSLFSHGGNTIYF. The CDR3 region has the DNA TGTGCCAGCAGCTTGTTCAGTCATGGTGGAAACACCATATATTTT.

This clone was observed a few times. This chain connects TRBV5-4 to TRBJ2-2, with 8 bases identical to TRBD1. V shed 5 bases, J shed 7 bases, and the junction held 13 bases outside the gene matches. The CDR3 consists of 16 residues. Germline lookup yields CDR1 SGHNT and CDR2 YYREEE (reference sequence). The CDR3 spells CASSLSRRQGNGELFF. The CDR3 region has the DNA TGTGCCAGCAGTCTTTCCCGTCGACAGGGGAACGGGGAGCTGTTTTTT.